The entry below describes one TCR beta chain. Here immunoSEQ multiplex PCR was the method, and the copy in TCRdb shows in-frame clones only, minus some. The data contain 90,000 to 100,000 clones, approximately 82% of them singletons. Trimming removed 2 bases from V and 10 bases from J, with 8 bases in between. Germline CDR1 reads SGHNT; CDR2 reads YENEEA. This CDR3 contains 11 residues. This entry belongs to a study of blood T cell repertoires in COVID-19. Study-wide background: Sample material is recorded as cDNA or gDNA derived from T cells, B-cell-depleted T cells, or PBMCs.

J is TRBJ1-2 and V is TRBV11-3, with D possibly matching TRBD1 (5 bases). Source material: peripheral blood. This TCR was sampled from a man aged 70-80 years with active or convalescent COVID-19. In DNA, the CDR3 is TGTGCCAGCAGCTTACAGGGCGACTACACCTTC. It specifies CASSLQGDYTF. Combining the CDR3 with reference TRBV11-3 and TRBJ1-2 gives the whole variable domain EAGVVQSPRYKIIEKKQPVAFWCNPISGHNTLYWYLQNLGQGPELLIRYENEEAVDDSQLPKDRFSAERLKGVDSTLKIQPAELGDSAVYLCASSLQGDYTFGSGTRLTVV.